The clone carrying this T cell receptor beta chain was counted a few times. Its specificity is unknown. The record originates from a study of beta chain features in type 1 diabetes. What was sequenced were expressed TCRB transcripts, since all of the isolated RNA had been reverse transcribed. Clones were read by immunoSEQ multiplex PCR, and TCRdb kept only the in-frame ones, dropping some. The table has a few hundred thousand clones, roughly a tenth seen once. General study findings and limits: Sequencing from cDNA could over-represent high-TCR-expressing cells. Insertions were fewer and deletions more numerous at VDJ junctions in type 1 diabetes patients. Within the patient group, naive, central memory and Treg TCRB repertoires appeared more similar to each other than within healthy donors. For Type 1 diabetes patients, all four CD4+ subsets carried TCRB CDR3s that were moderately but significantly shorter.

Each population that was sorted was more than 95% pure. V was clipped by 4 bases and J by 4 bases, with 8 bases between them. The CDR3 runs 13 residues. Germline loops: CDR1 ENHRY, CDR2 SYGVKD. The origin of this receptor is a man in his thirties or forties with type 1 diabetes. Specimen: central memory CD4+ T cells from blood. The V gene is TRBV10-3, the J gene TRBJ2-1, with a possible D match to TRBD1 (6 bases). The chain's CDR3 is CAISGGGYNEQFF. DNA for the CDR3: TGTGCCATCAGTGGAGGGGGTTACAATGAGCAGTTCTTC.